This TCR beta chain came from a study of blood T cell repertoires in COVID-19. The method was immunoSEQ multiplex PCR; TCRdb's version includes in-frame clones alone and lacks a portion of them. This table holds 150,000 to 200,000 clones, about 92% found once. Sequenced input: peripheral blood. The source is a man in his 60s with active or convalescent COVID-19.

In DNA, the CDR3 is TGTGCCAGCAGTTACTCGTTAGCGGGTGGGCAGTTCTTC. Protein sequence: CASSYSLAGGQFF. The chain links TRBV6-5 to TRBJ2-1; 7 bases match TRBD2. The CDR3 loop spans 13 amino acids. J lost 12 bases, V lost 0 bases, and 5 bases had no gene match. Germline CDR1 is MNHEY and CDR2 is SVGAGI.